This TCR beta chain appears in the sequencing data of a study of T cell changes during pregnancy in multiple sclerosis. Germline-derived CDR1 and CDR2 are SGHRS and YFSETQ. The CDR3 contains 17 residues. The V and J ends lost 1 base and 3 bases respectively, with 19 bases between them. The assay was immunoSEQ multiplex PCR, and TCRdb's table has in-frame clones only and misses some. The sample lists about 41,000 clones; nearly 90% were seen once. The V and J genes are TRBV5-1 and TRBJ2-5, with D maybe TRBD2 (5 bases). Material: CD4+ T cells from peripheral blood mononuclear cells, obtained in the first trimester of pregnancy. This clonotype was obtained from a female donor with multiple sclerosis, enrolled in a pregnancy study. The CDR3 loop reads CASSLYRPGSAEETQYF. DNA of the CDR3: TGCGCCAGCAGCTTGTACCGCCCGGGATCGGCGGAAGAGACCCAGTACTTC.